This TCR beta chain comes out of a study of follicular helper T cells after annual influenza vaccination. Study-level points and caveats: Yearly vaccinations repeatedly recalled conserved clonotypes in ICOS+CD38+ cTfh.

Time point here: 2015-2016 season, 7 days after influenza vaccination. CDR1 is SGHRS, CDR2 YFSETQ, per germline. V was cut by 0 bases and J by 5 bases, with 9 bases left in between. The length of the CDR3 is 14 residues. Comment on this clone: As yet, its antigen is unknown.

Survey level resolution was used for TCRB sequencing. Measured with immunoSEQ multiplex PCR; TCRdb has only the in-frame clones, and not every one. The data show around 1,300 clones, about 82% seen once. This chain links TRBV5-1 with TRBJ2-1; D is uncertain. The sequenced sample was CXCR5+ CD38+ circulating T follicular helper cells from blood, obtained 7 days after influenza vaccination. As for subset: circulating Tfh, non-naive CD4+CXCR5+PD-1+ (ICOS+CD38+ or ICOS-CD38-). The TCR comes from an adult who received the influenza vaccine. CDR3 sequence (DNA): TGCGCCAGCAGCTTGGTTGGGGTGCACAATGAGCAGTTCTTC. It specifies CASSLVGVHNEQFF.